This TCR beta chain was sequenced for a study of Tregs in tolerant kidney transplant recipients. Findings of the study overall: Tregs expanded with activated donor B cells seemed most donor-specific.

Thawed PBMCs were FACS-sorted into unstimulated CD4+CD25+CD127- regulatory T cells, CD4+CD25- non-regulatory cells, CD4 and CD8 cells. About this clone: Its target is unknown.

Data came from immunoSEQ multiplex PCR; TCRdb stores just in-frame clones and leaves some out. The profile shows about 94,000 clones, more than 85% of them singletons. This CDR3 has 17 residues. V shed 3 bases and J 4 bases; nucleotides not matched to a gene: 8. Per the germline V gene, CDR1 is SGHAT and CDR2 is FQDESV (reference sequence). The chain combines TRBV11-1 with TRBJ2-5, with 13 positions matching TRBD2. The sample consisted of CD4+ T cells from blood, taken before the transplant. The source is a human donor who received a combined kidney and bone marrow transplant. The CDR3 sequence is CASSLGSRTSGRETQYF. CDR3 nucleotides: TGTGCCAGCAGCTTGGGGTCCCGGACTAGCGGGAGAGAGACCCAGTACTTC.